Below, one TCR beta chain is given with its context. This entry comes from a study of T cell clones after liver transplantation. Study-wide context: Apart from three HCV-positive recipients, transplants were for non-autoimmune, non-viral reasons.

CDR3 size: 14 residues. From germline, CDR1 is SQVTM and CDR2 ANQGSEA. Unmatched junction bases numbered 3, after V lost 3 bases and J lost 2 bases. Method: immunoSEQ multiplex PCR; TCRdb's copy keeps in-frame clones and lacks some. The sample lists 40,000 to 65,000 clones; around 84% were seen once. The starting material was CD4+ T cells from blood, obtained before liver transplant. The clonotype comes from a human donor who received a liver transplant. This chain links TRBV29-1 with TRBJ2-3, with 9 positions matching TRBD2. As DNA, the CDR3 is TGCAGCGTTGAGCTAGCGGGGTACACAGATACGCAGTATTTT. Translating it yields CSVELAGYTDTQYF.